These T cell receptor beta chains were read from a single sample in a study of identical twins. TCRdb itself ran the 5' RACE reads through MiXCR, one entry per CDR3 protein. The sample has some 1,600,000 distinct CDR3 sequences, less than 35% seen once. Input material: cord blood. The receptor set was obtained from a newborn girl in good health. Both conserved end residues are part of each CDR3. The D gene is left open where the match is weak. The size entry is marked missing in some rows and otherwise reads once, few, many or a size class.

clone size	V gene	J gene	D gene	CDR3 DNA	CDR3 protein
.	TRBV2	TRBJ1-2	TRBD1	TGTGCCAGCAGACGACAGGGGTCCGATGGCTACACCTTC	CASRRQGSDGYTF
.	TRBV2	TRBJ2-3	.	TGTGCCAGTGTCGAAACGGCAGGGTACACAGATACGCAGTATTTT	CASVETAGYTDTQYF
.	TRBV7-8	TRBJ2-3	TRBD2	TGTGCCAGCAGCTTCCCAGGTCCCTATGGGACTAGCGGGAGTCCCGGAGATACGCAGTATTTT	CASSFPGPYGTSGSPGDTQYF
few	TRBV6-5	TRBJ1-2	.	TGTGCCAGCAGTTACTCGATGCGGGGGGATGGCTACACCTTC	CASSYSMRGDGYTF
.	TRBV18	TRBJ1-5	.	TGTGCCAGCTCAATAATGGGTGATAGCAATCAGCCCCAGCATTTT	CASSIMGDSNQPQHF
once	TRBV20-1	TRBJ2-6	TRBD2	TGCAGTGCTAGAGATCGGGAGGCTGGGGCCAACGTCCTGACTTTC	CSARDREAGANVLTF
.	TRBV20-1	TRBJ1-2	.	TGCAGTGCTATACTCCCCGGGCGGGCCTCCTATGGCTACACCTTC	CSAILPGRASYGYTF
.	TRBV20-1	TRBJ2-3	.	TGCAGTGCTAGAGTTAGGACCACAGATACGCAGTATTTT	CSARVRTTDTQYF
few	TRBV7-8	TRBJ2-7	TRBD2	TGTGCCAGCAGCTTAGACGCTAGCGGGGGGGCATCCTACGAGCAGTACTTC	CASSLDASGGASYEQYF
.	TRBV29-1	TRBJ2-5	.	TGCAGCGTTCGAAGGGGGGGCGAGACCCAGTACTTC	CSVRRGGETQYF
.	TRBV28	TRBJ2-1	.	TGTACCAGCAGTTCACTGGGAGAGCAGTTCTTC	CTSSSLGEQFF
.	TRBV6-6	TRBJ1-5	.	TGTGCCAGCAGATGGGACGGAACCGCATACCAGCCCCAGCATTTT	CASRWDGTAYQPQHF
few	TRBV24-1	TRBJ2-1	.	TGTGCCACCCAAGGTGGGCGGGGCAATGAGCAGTTCTTC	CATQGGRGNEQFF
few	TRBV6-5	TRBJ2-3	TRBD2	TGTGCCAGCAGCTGGACTAGCGGTAATCCAGGAGATACGCAGTATTTT	CASSWTSGNPGDTQYF
.	TRBV7-6	TRBJ2-7	TRBD2	TGTGCCAGCAGCTTTTCAGGGACTAGCGGCACCTACGAGCAGTACTTC	CASSFSGTSGTYEQYF
.	TRBV27	TRBJ1-2	.	TGTGCCAGCAGTCCTCGGACAGTTAAATATGGCTACACCTTC	CASSPRTVKYGYTF
.	TRBV6-1	TRBJ2-5	TRBD1	TGTGCCAGCAGTGAGGGACAGGGCTGGACCCAGTACTTC	CASSEGQGWTQYF
.	TRBV29-1	TRBJ1-1	.	TGCAGCGTTGTAGTGGTGAACACTGAAGCTTTCTTT	CSVVVVNTEAFF
many	TRBV29-1	TRBJ1-2	.	TGCAGCGTTGAAGGAGGTTATAACTATGGCTACACCTTC	CSVEGGYNYGYTF
.	TRBV6-1	TRBJ2-7	.	TGTGCCAGCAGTGAATCCTGGCGGGGCAGCTGCGAGCAGTACTTC	CASSESWRGSCEQYF
few	TRBV6-6	TRBJ1-4	.	TGTGCCAGCAGTAGCCGCCAAGGGGAAAAACTGTTTTTT	CASSSRQGEKLFF
few	TRBV3-1	TRBJ2-7	TRBD2	TGTGCCAGCAGCCCCGTTCGGGGGGGCAGCTACGAGCAGTACTTC	CASSPVRGGSYEQYF
.	TRBV28	TRBJ1-6	TRBD1	TGTGCCAGCAGTCCTCAGACAGGGAACTTTAATTCACCCCTCCACTTT	CASSPQTGNFNSPLHF
few	TRBV5-1	TRBJ1-2	TRBD1	TGCGCCAGCAGCCCACGATGGGGGACAGTTAACTATGGCTACACCTTC	CASSPRWGTVNYGYTF